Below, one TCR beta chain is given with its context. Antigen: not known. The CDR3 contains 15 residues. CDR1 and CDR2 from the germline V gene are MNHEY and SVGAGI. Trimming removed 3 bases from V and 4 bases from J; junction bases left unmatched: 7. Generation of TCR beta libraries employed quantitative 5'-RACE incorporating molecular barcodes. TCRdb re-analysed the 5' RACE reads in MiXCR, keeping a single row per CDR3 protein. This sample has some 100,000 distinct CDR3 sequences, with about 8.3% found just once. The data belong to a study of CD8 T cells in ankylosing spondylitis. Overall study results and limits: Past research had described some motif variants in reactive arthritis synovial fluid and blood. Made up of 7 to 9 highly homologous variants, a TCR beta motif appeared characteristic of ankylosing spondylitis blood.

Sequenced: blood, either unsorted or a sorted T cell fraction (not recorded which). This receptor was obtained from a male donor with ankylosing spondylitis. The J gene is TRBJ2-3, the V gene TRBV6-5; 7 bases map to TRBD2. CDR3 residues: CASSYYGGLADTQYF. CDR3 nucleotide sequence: TGTGCCAGCAGTTATTACGGGGGGTTGGCAGATACGCAGTATTTT.